Shown below are 30 T cell receptor beta chains from a single sample sequenced in a study of beta chain features in type 1 diabetes. The investigators reverse transcribed all of the isolated RNA, so they sequenced expressed TCRB transcripts. Profiled with immunoSEQ multiplex PCR; TCRdb holds only in-frame clones, not every one. The sample shows fewer than 900,000 clones, about a sixth of them seen only once. Sequencing input: naive CD4+ T cells from blood. Every receptor here comes from a young woman in good health.

The chain uses TRBV7-9 and TRBJ2-3; the D gene is possibly TRBD2 (5 bases). V lost 6 bases, J lost 0 bases, and 10 bases lay in between. This CDR3 is 14 amino acids long. Germline V gene sequence: CDR1 SEHNR, CDR2 FQNEAQ (reference sequence). In nucleotides, the CDR3 is TGTGCCAGCAGGGAGCGGCCTAGCACAGATACGCAGTATTTT. Translation gives CASRERPSTDTQYF.

The V and J genes are TRBV7-2 and TRBJ2-5; weak D call: TRBD1 (6 bases). V was trimmed by 3 bases and J by 0 bases, leaving 8 bases between them. The CDR3 covers 14 residues. Germline lookup yields CDR1 SGHTA and CDR2 FQGNSA. The CDR3 loop is CASSLGAYQETQYF. In nucleotides, the CDR3 is TGTGCCAGCAGCTTGGGGGCGTACCAAGAGACCCAGTACTTC.

The V call is TRBV4-3, the J call TRBJ1-3; D not resolved. Trimming took 4 bases from V and 1 from J, leaving 8 bases between them. CDR1 is LGHNA, CDR2 YSLEER, per germline. The CDR3 runs to 14 residues. In DNA, the CDR3 is TGCGCCAGCAGCCCTGAGGAATCTGGAAACACCATATATTTT. It encodes CASSPEESGNTIYF.

This clone showed up just a few times. This chain joins TRBV6-5 and TRBJ1-2; D possibly corresponds to TRBD1 (5 bases). CDR3 length: 13 residues. The germline gives CDR1 MNHEY, CDR2 SVGAGI. V was shortened by 7 bases and J by 0 bases, with 9 bases between the two germline ends. The CDR3 DNA sequence: TGTGCCAGCATGCGGGGCGCTAACTATGGCTACACCTTC. Its protein product is CASMRGANYGYTF.

In its sample, this clone was seen a few times. V usage is TRBV5-4 and J usage is TRBJ2-7, with 7 bases identical to TRBD1. This CDR3 is 15 amino acids long. V was pared by 2 bases and J by 2 bases, with 7 bases of the junction left unmatched. Per the germline V gene, CDR1 is SGHNT and CDR2 is YYREEE (reference sequence). CDR3: CASSFPGTAPYEQYF. DNA of the CDR3: TGTGCCAGCAGCTTTCCCGGGACAGCACCCTACGAGCAGTACTTC. The whole variable domain, filled in from reference TRBV5-4 and TRBJ2-7, reads ETGVTQSPTHLIKTRGQQVTLRCSSQSGHNTVSWYQQALGQGPQFIFQYYREEENGRGNFPPRFSGLQFPNYSSELNVNALELDDSALYLCASSFPGTAPYEQYFGPGTRLTVT.

V usage is TRBV19 and J usage is TRBJ1-3, with D perhaps matching TRBD1 (5 bases). The V end lost 8 bases, the J end lost 2 bases, and 13 bases lay between the germline ends. Germline loops: CDR1 LNHDA, CDR2 SQIVND (reference sequence). This CDR3 contains 14 residues. The CDR3 sequence: CASRRGSAGNTIYF. The CDR3 nucleotides are TGTGCCAGTCGAAGGGGCTCGGCTGGAAACACCATATATTTT.

There are a few counts of this clone. The V gene is TRBV19, the J gene TRBJ2-2, with D unresolved. This CDR3 spans 16 amino acids. CDR1 and CDR2 from the germline V gene are LNHDA and SQIVND (reference sequence). V was trimmed by 9 bases and J by 7 bases, leaving 24 bases between them. The CDR3, as DNA: TGTGCCAGCTATGCAATCTCGGCTTCTCAAGGCGGGGAGCTGTTTTTT. Translation: CASYAISASQGGELFF.

In this sample, this clone turned up a few times. The V call is TRBV25-1, the J call TRBJ2-5; D is unresolved. In germline, CDR1 is MGHDK, CDR2 SYGVNS. The V end lost 1 base, the J end lost 2 bases, and 11 bases lay between the germline ends. The CDR3 is 15 residues long. The CDR3 DNA follows: TGTGCCAGCAGTGAATTGTCACGGTTACAAGAGACCCAGTACTTC. Translating it yields CASSELSRLQETQYF.

Concerning this clone itself: Distinct nucleotide sequences in the sample also encode this CDR3. The chain carries TRBV2 and TRBJ2-5, with TRBD2 matching 11 bases. With V trimmed by 4 bases and J by 5 bases, 3 bases remained unmatched. The CDR3 extends over 14 amino acids. Per germline, CDR1 SNHLY and CDR2 FYNNEI. The chain's CDR3 is CASSVLAGVETQYF. The CDR3 DNA is TGTGCCAGCAGTGTACTAGCGGGAGTTGAGACCCAGTACTTC.

The rearrangement uses TRBV6-5 and TRBJ1-2; D is unclear. Trimming stripped 8 bases from V and 8 bases from J, with 12 bases between. CDR1 MNHEY and CDR2 SVGAGI come from the germline V gene. This CDR3 comprises 11 residues. The CDR3 reads CASLGGGGYTF. The DNA for the CDR3 is TGTGCCAGCCTAGGAGGAGGAGGCTACACCTTC.

The chain carries TRBV5-1 and TRBJ1-1, with unresolved D. CDR3 length: 14 residues. V lost 0 bases to trimming and J lost 0 bases, with 6 bases between them. Germline lookup yields CDR1 SGHRS and CDR2 YFSETQ. Here the CDR3 reads CASSLATVNTEAFF. In nucleotides, the CDR3 is TGCGCCAGCAGCTTGGCGACGGTGAACACTGAAGCTTTCTTT.

The genes are TRBV5-4 and TRBJ2-7; D unresolved. The CDR3 extends over 17 amino acids. Per the germline V gene, CDR1 is SGHNT and CDR2 is YYREEE (reference sequence). The V end was cut by 4 bases, the J end by 9 bases, with 29 bases between. As DNA, the CDR3 is TGTGCCAGCAGCGACGAGCTTGGTAATCGATTAAATTTGGGGCAGTACTTC. The encoded protein is CASSDELGNRLNLGQYF.

This clone was detected only a few times. The V gene is TRBV10-1, the J gene TRBJ2-1; TRBD2 matches at 13 bases. With V trimmed by 5 bases and J by 5 bases, 3 bases remained unmatched. CDR1 WNHNN and CDR2 SYGVQD come from the germline V gene (reference sequence). The CDR3 runs to 15 residues. The CDR3 loop reads CASSTTSGRDNEQFF. The CDR3 DNA reads as TGCGCCAGCAGTACCACTAGCGGGAGGGACAATGAGCAGTTCTTC.

The DNA of the CDR3 is TGTGCCAGCAGTGAAGGACAACGCAACGGGCAGTACTTC. Protein sequence: CASSEGQRNGQYF. This sequence joins TRBV2 and TRBJ2-7; D unclear. The V and J ends lost 1 base and 9 bases respectively, with 13 bases between them. This CDR3 comprises 13 residues. Germline V CDR1 and CDR2: SNHLY, FYNNEI.

This chain joins TRBV7-9 and TRBJ2-6; perhaps TRBD2 as D (7 bases). CDR3 length: 15 residues. The V end was cut by 3 bases, the J end by 2 bases, with 8 bases between. From germline, CDR1 is SEHNR and CDR2 FQNEAQ (reference sequence). CDR3 sequence reads: CASSLGGPGANVLTF. Written as DNA, the CDR3 is TGTGCCAGCAGCTTGGGGGGGCCTGGGGCCAACGTCCTGACTTTC.

The chain uses TRBV7-2 and TRBJ2-7, with a weak D call TRBD2 (6 bases). The V end lost 5 bases, the J end lost 1 base, and 12 bases lay between the germline ends. This CDR3 is 14 amino acids long. The V gene's germline CDR1 is SGHTA and CDR2 FQGNSA. This CDR3 reads CASSPRDWSYEQYF. DNA of the CDR3: TGTGCCAGCAGCCCTCGGGACTGGTCCTACGAGCAGTACTTC.

The genes are TRBV7-2 and TRBJ2-4; no firm D call. V lost 1 base and J 0 bases, leaving 10 bases between the germline ends. CDR3 length: 16 residues. The germline gives CDR1 SGHTA, CDR2 FQGNSA. The CDR3 protein is CASSLGGPLAKNIQYF. The CDR3, as DNA: TGTGCCAGCAGCTTAGGTGGGCCCCTAGCCAAAAACATTCAGTACTTC.

The chain has TRBV28 and TRBJ1-1; D not certain. Trimming left V 4 bases short and J 0 bases short, with 9 bases between. The germline V gene has CDR1 MDHEN and CDR2 SYDVKM. The length of the CDR3 is 14 residues. The CDR3 DNA reads as TGTGCCAGCAGTTCCGACGCCATGAACACTGAAGCTTTCTTT. It translates to CASSSDAMNTEAFF.

The chain couples TRBV4-3 to TRBJ2-3, with TRBD2 matching 7 bases. The CDR3 contains 15 residues. The J segment lost 6 bases and the V segment lost 0 bases, leaving 6 bases of the junction unmatched. Germline V CDR1 and CDR2: LGHNA, YSLEER. This CDR3 is CASSQEAGSWDTQYF. CDR3 nucleotides: TGCGCCAGCAGCCAAGAAGCGGGGAGTTGGGATACGCAGTATTTT.

Comment on this clone: The junction differs from germline at one of its ends, possibly a read error. This chain joins TRBV9 and TRBJ2-7; 10 bases align to TRBD2. The CDR3 consists of 15 residues. Germline V gene sequence: CDR1 SGDLS, CDR2 YYNGEE. The CDR3 DNA reads as TGTGCCAGCAGCGTGGGGCTAGCGGGAGCCTACGAGCGGTACTTC. Its protein is CASSVGLAGAYERYF.

V and J are TRBV2 and TRBJ2-1, with a weak D call TRBD2 (5 bases). The CDR3 contains 13 residues. Trimming cost V 6 bases and J 8 bases, with 14 bases left between them. In germline, CDR1 is SNHLY, CDR2 FYNNEI. The DNA for the CDR3 is TGTGCCAGCAGAAGCGAGAGGGCGCATGAGCAGTTCTTC. Translated, it gives CASRSERAHEQFF.

In its sample, this clone was seen once. The chain combines TRBV5-6 with TRBJ2-2; TRBD2 matches 8 bases. V lost 3 bases to trimming and J lost 2 bases; unmatched junction nucleotides: 6. The CDR3 contains 16 residues. CDR1 and CDR2 (germline): SGHDT, YYEEEE. Written as DNA, the CDR3 is TGTGCCAGCAGCTCCCCGGGACTAGTCAACACCGGGGAGCTGTTTTTT. It is translated as CASSSPGLVNTGELFF.

This chain links TRBV27 with TRBJ2-6; maybe TRBD1 (6 bases). Between the trimmed V and J ends, which lost 3 bases and 0 bases, there was a span of 12 bases. This CDR3 has 17 residues. Germline CDR1 is MNHEY and CDR2 is SMNVEV (reference sequence). CDR3 in DNA: TGTGCCAGCAGTTTGGGGACATCGGCCTCTGGGGCCAACGTCCTGACTTTC. Translation: CASSLGTSASGANVLTF.

A few counts support this clone. The J gene is TRBJ2-2, the V gene TRBV7-2; TRBD2 matches at 7 bases. The V and J ends lost 6 bases and 6 bases, in that order; junction bases with no gene match: 4. The V gene's germline CDR1 is SGHTA and CDR2 FQGNSA. The CDR3 contains 13 residues. In DNA, the CDR3 is TGTGCCAGCAGGGGAGGGTACCCCGGGGAGCTGTTTTTT. Translation: CASRGGYPGELFF.

There are a few counts of this clone. The chain uses TRBV5-1 and TRBJ1-1; tentatively, D is TRBD1 (5 bases). The length of the CDR3 is 15 residues. With 4 bases removed from V and 0 bases from J, the gap between germline ends came to 13 bases. Germline CDR1 and CDR2: SGHRS and YFSETQ. CDR3 sequence: CASSAGGAMNTEAFF. The CDR3 DNA is TGCGCCAGCAGCGCCGGAGGGGCGATGAACACTGAAGCTTTCTTT.

This clone was detected a few times. The chain uses TRBV20-1 and TRBJ1-3; D is ambiguous. The V end lost 6 bases, the J end lost 4 bases, and 7 bases lay between the germline ends. Germline assignment: CDR1 DFQATT and CDR2 SNEGSKA (reference sequence). The CDR3 extends over 11 amino acids. CDR3 sequence (DNA): TGCAGTGCCCCTCTAGGAAACACCATATATTTT. This codes for CSAPLGNTIYF.

This chain joins TRBV15 and TRBJ1-4; 7 bases match TRBD1. The length of the CDR3 is 14 residues. With V trimmed by 1 base and J by 9 bases, 5 bases remained unmatched. Germline V gene lookup returns CDR1 LNHNV and CDR2 YYDKDF (reference sequence). The CDR3 bases are TGTGCCACCAGCAGAGCGAAACAGGGGAAAAAACTGTTTTTT. It yields the protein CATSRAKQGKKLFF.

This chain joins TRBV9 and TRBJ1-2, with a weak D call TRBD1 (6 bases). The CDR3 runs to 15 residues. The germline CDR1 and CDR2 sequences are SGDLS and YYNGEE. The V and J ends lost 4 bases and 1 base respectively, with 14 bases between them. CDR3 sequence (DNA): TGTGCCAGCAGCCCCCAGACAGGACTTAACTATGGCTACACCTTC. Protein: CASSPQTGLNYGYTF.

On this clone: At one of its ends the junction is not consistent with the germline gene, which may arise from a read error. V is TRBV27 and J is TRBJ2-2; 11 nucleotides line up with TRBD2. The CDR3 contains 16 residues. The germline CDR1 and CDR2 sequences are MNHEY and SMNVEV (reference sequence). Here the CDR3 reads CASTLAGGPDTGELFF. CDR3 in DNA: TGTGCCAGCACTTTAGCGGGAGGGCCCGACACCGGGGAGCTGTTTTTT.

This clone appeared a few times. The rearrangement joins TRBV7-2 to TRBJ2-7; D remains unclear. The germline V and J ends were trimmed by 4 bases and 2 bases, with 15 bases remaining between them. This CDR3 is 15 amino acids long. Germline V gene lookup returns CDR1 SGHTA and CDR2 FQGNSA. For the CDR3, the DNA is TGTGCCAGCAGCTCAGGAAGTGGATACGCCTACGAGCAGTACTTC. Translation gives CASSSGSGYAYEQYF.